Here is one T cell receptor beta chain with its context. This clonotype has ten or more counts. It lacks a known antigen. The sample holds no much larger clone one base away, and base qualities are not on file. Stable Graves' hyperthyroidism was defined as the absence of progression to ophthalmopathy over 18 months of follow-up. Hyperthyroidism patients were aged 18 to 65 years and newly diagnosed, with disease duration of less than 2 months. The study excluded patients with uncontrolled infections, other autoimmune diseases, pregnancy or lactation. Clinical symptoms, serum thyroxine and TRAb, thyroid ultrasound, and orbital computed tomography formed the basis for the diagnoses. PBMCs were separated from roughly 10 ml of fresh peripheral blood using Ficoll-Paque density gradient centrifugation. Total RNA was extracted using Trizol reagent, and RNA quality was assessed on an Agilent 2100 Bioanalyzer.

Inclusive of the bounding cysteine and phenylalanine, the CDR3 is 16 residues long. Only the CDR3 DNA is retained, 48 bases long and in frame from the first base. CDR1 and CDR2 are drawn from the germline V gene (reference sequence): SGHAT, FQDESV. Trimming removed 2 bases from V and 0 bases from J, leaving 14 bases between the germline ends. This sample stems from a study of T cells in Graves' hyperthyroidism and ophthalmopathy (dated by TCRdb to 2018 to 2020). Concerning the study at large: Peripheral blood samples were taken at the time of initial diagnosis, prior to any treatment. TCR V-J signatures able to tell the groups apart were searched for in a discovery cohort of some 100 patients, of whom 43 had Graves' ophthalmopathy and under 65 had stable Graves' hyperthyroidism. Prospective prediction of ophthalmopathy was tested in an independent validation cohort of 18 to 20 hyperthyroidism patients and some 17 patients who later progressed to ophthalmopathy. The 85 to 100 discovery patients were randomly split 7:3 into training and test sets. In addition, the study compared T-cell repertoires in thyroid tissue and in blood from 6 or 7 Graves' hyperthyroidism patients. Once sampling was done, hyperthyroidism patients were given methimazole at a starting dose of 30 mg daily, whereas ophthalmopathy patients were given high-dose intravenous methylprednisolone. TCR Vbeta CDR3 sequencing of some 140 peripheral blood samples (43 ophthalmopathy, about 75 hyperthyroidism and approximately 17 progressor patients) is reported in the paper.

General study outcomes and caveats: Most expanded thyroid clonotypes (frequency above 0.001) were also detected in blood, a finding suggesting that blood repertoires may reflect thyroid immune responses. In validation, progression to ophthalmopathy was predicted by the model with 70.59% sensitivity and roughly 76% specificity, a median of roughly 6.4 months before onset. No statistical method was used to set the sample size in advance, and investigators knew the group allocation. Ophthalmopathy was separated from stable hyperthyroidism by a 13 V-J signature model, with over 85% sensitivity and about 81% specificity obtained in cross-validation and 80%/75% obtained in testing.

Amplification of TCR beta CDR3 regions was carried out from RNA transcripts. A first-round RT-PCR of the TCR CDR3 used the HTBI primer set with the Qiagen OneStep RT-PCR kit. Libraries were constructed in a second round of multiplex PCR, after which size selection and purification were performed. Paired-end sequencing of the libraries was performed with 100 bp reads on an Illumina HiSeq2000. The authors processed their data as follows. Raw data were processed with SOAPnuke, discarding reads with adapters, uncalled bases, mean Phred below 15, or no exact constant-primer or identifier match. COPE v1.2.5 was used to merge high-quality paired reads, and clonotypes were defined as unique nucleotide sequences. Clonotypes were aligned to IMGT TRBV, TRBD and TRBJ reference segments using MiTCR v1.1. The analysis included only V-J combinations with a frequency above 0.0001, which together covered 99% to 99.2% of the repertoires. A TCS score was defined as the ratio of F50 (clonal expansion) to E x V (chaos), with BLOSUM62-based TCRdist applied between CDR3 peptides within each V-J. Welch's t-statistics and random forest reduced roughly 500 V-J features to 13, which were used in a naive Bayes classifier (R e1071). The public reads were run again by TCRdb, first through fastp at Q25 and then through MiXCR, and only productive beta chains were kept. Rows are combined by CDR3 protein, so each entry shows the most common genes and DNA. TCRdb's processing, not the authors', yielded these V and J calls. The sample profile shows about 520,000 distinct CDR3 sequences; 20% to 25% of them were found once. The leading ten clones occupy about 30% of the sample.

The sample comprised blood. The receptor comes from a man younger than 35 with Graves' hyperthyroidism. The sequence is built from TRBV11-1 and TRBJ2-7; TRBD2 is a possible D gene, resting on 5 matching bases. The DNA sequence reads TGTGCCAGCAGCTTAATCGAGGGCGACCGCTCCTACGAGCAGTACTTC. Its protein product is CASSLIEGDRSYEQYF.